The T cell receptor beta chain described here comes from a study of brain T cells in children with intractable seizures. Overall study findings and caveats: Viral specificity was inferred only from CDR3 similarity; HCMV serostatus was unknown. Clones missing pre-surgery may reflect undersampling of that blood sample.

Regarding time point: blood from clinic visit 5 months post-surgery; TSC patient then seizure free. Only cases whose brain tissue showed the highest T cell transcript signatures were sequenced. Assay used: immunoSEQ multiplex PCR; TCRdb lists only in-frame clones, some missing. The data hold about 340,000 clones, with 85% to 95% observed a single time. Notes on this clone: Its antigen is undetermined.

The sequence derives from a boy less than two years old with tuberous sclerosis and intractable seizures. The material was peripheral blood, obtained 4 to 5 months after surgery.

Written as DNA, the CDR3 is TGTGCCAGCAGTTACTCCTACAGGTCCTACGAGCAGTACTTC. It translates to CASSYSYRSYEQYF. The rearrangement uses TRBV6-5 and TRBJ2-7, with D maybe TRBD1 (5 bases). The CDR3 is made up of 14 amino acids. Germline CDR1 reads MNHEY; CDR2 reads SVGAGI. V was shortened by 0 bases and J by 1 base, with 7 bases between the two germline ends.